A selection of T cell receptor beta chains follows, all from one sample in a study of T cell responses to AZD1222 COVID-19 vaccine. Assay: immunoSEQ multiplex PCR; the TCRdb copy retains only in-frame clones and omits some. The sample has 90,000 to 120,000 clones; over 80% are singletons. Sample: peripheral blood, taken 28 days after the second AZD1222 dose. The receptors come from an adult who received the AZD1222 COVID-19 vaccine. Each CDR3 is given with its conserved first and last residue. The D gene is left open where the match is weak. Part of the rows lack a size; the others show once, few, many or a class for expanded clones.

abundance,d_gene,len,j_gene,v_gene,CDR3nt,CDR3aa
-,TRBD2,19,TRBJ2-7,TRBV4-3,TGCGCCAGCAGCCAAGTCTGGGATTGGCTAGCGGGATATCCGGCCGAGCAGTACTTC,CASSQVWDWLAGYPAEQYF
-,-,13,TRBJ1-2,TRBV18,TGTGCCAGCTCCCCTAACGTGGGGGACGGCTACACCTTC,CASSPNVGDGYTF
-,-,18,TRBJ1-5,TRBV19,TGTGCCAGTAACTTCCGGGGAGTCGAGGACTATAGCAATCAGCCCCAGCATTTT,CASNFRGVEDYSNQPQHF
-,-,14,TRBJ2-1,TRBV24-1,TGTGCCACGGCATTAGCGGACCCCTACAATGAGCAGTTCTTC,CATALADPYNEQFF
-,-,14,TRBJ2-2,TRBV7-3,TGTGCCAGCAGCGGATCATTGAACACCGGGGAGCTGTTTTTT,CASSGSLNTGELFF
once,TRBD1,14,TRBJ1-4,TRBV28,TGTGCCAGCAGTTCTCCTAACGACAGGGGAAAACTGTTTTTT,CASSSPNDRGKLFF
-,-,11,TRBJ2-3,TRBV9,TGTGCTAGCGCCCGCACAGATACGCAGTATTTT,CASARTDTQYF
-,-,15,TRBJ1-3,TRBV14,TGTGCCAGCAGCCAGACCCGGGGCTCTGGAAACACCATATATTTT,CASSQTRGSGNTIYF
-,TRBD1,13,TRBJ1-1,TRBV6-5,TGTGCCAGCACCTTACGTAGGGGGCGTGAAGCTTTCTTT,CASTLRRGREAFF
-,-,13,TRBJ1-1,TRBV29-1,TGCAGCGTTGAAAGAACTCTTAACCCTGAAGCTTTCTTT,CSVERTLNPEAFF
-,TRBD1,15,TRBJ1-4,TRBV2,TGTGCCAGCAGTTTTGGGACAGGGGAGGGTGAAAAACTGTTTTTT,CASSFGTGEGEKLFF
-,-,13,TRBJ1-1,TRBV19,TGTGCCAGTAGTATTTGGGGGCTGGGGGAAGCTTTCTTT,CASSIWGLGEAFF
-,TRBD2,13,TRBJ2-3,TRBV27,TGTGCCAGCAGTTTCCGGGGGGGGGATACGCAGTATTTT,CASSFRGGDTQYF
-,TRBD1,15,TRBJ2-1,TRBV11-2,TGTGCCAGCAGCTTAGTAGACAGGGGCTACAATGAGCAGTTCTTC,CASSLVDRGYNEQFF
-,TRBD1,15,TRBJ1-6,TRBV10-3,TGTGCCATCAGTGACGGACAGGGGACGGATTCACCCCTCCACTTT,CAISDGQGTDSPLHF
-,-,12,TRBJ1-1,TRBV28,TGTGCCGTCGTGGGATTTAAGGATGAAGCTTTCTTT,CAVVGFKDEAFF
-,TRBD1,14,TRBJ1-1,TRBV5-6,TGTGCCAGCATCCGGACAGGGTTGGGGACTGAAGCTTTCTTT,CASIRTGLGTEAFF
few,-,16,TRBJ2-6,TRBV18,TGTGCCAGCTCACCGGGCGTAGACTCTGGGGCCAACGTCCTGACTTTC,CASSPGVDSGANVLTF
-,-,16,TRBJ1-3,TRBV27,TGTGCCAGCAGTCGCCGAGGACCGCTCTCTGGAAACACCATATATTTT,CASSRRGPLSGNTIYF
-,-,16,TRBJ2-1,TRBV7-9,TGTGCCAGCAGCTCCGGGACTCTATGGGGATACAATGAGCAGTTCTTC,CASSSGTLWGYNEQFF
-,-,13,TRBJ2-2,TRBV12-3/TRBV12-4,TGTGCCAGCCGACAGGAGGAGGCCGGGGAGCTGTTTTTT,CASRQEEAGELFF
-,TRBD2,14,TRBJ2-1,TRBV6-1,TGTGCCAGCAGTGAGGGACTAGCGGACAATGAGCAGTTCTTC,CASSEGLADNEQFF
-,-,15,TRBJ1-3,TRBV7-2,TGTGCCAGCAGCGCACAGGGTTTGGTTGGAAACACCATATATTTT,CASSAQGLVGNTIYF
-,-,14,TRBJ2-2,TRBV24-1,TGTGCCACCAGTGATCGACAGCGTGACGGGGAGCTGTTTTTT,CATSDRQRDGELFF
-,TRBD2,15,TRBJ2-2,TRBV6-5,TGTGCCAGCAGTTACTCCCTAGGGAGGGGCGGGGAGCTGTTTTTT,CASSYSLGRGGELFF
-,-,13,TRBJ2-7,TRBV20-1,TGCAGTGCTAGTTCAGATAGCTCCTACGAGCAGTACTTC,CSASSDSSYEQYF
-,-,16,TRBJ2-3,TRBV27,TGTGCCAGCAGTCCTCGGCCCCCGGGGGGCACAGATACGCAGTATTTT,CASSPRPPGGTDTQYF
-,-,15,TRBJ1-1,TRBV6-5,TGTGCCAGCAGGGGCACCGGGGGGCGGAACACTGAAGCTTTCTTT,CASRGTGGRNTEAFF
-,-,14,TRBJ2-1,TRBV4-3,TGCGCCAGCAGCCAAGGACTTCCGACGGGTGAGCAGTTCTTC,CASSQGLPTGEQFF
-,-,15,TRBJ1-1,TRBV11-3,TGTGCCAGCAGCTTAGATGGAGGGGCGAACACTGAAGCTTTCTTT,CASSLDGGANTEAFF
many,-,14,TRBJ1-5,TRBV2,TGTGCCAGCCGAGGCCAGAATAGCAATCAGCCCCAGCATTTT,CASRGQNSNQPQHF
-,TRBD2,17,TRBJ2-5,TRBV28,TGTGCCAGCAGTTTATGGAGGACTAGCGGGATAGAAGAGACCCAGTACTTC,CASSLWRTSGIEETQYF
-,-,15,TRBJ2-5,TRBV5-4,TGTGCCAGCAGCTTGTCCCCAAAAGCTCAAGAGACCCAGTACTTC,CASSLSPKAQETQYF
once,-,12,TRBJ1-5,TRBV24-1,TGTGCCACCAGTGATTCCGATCAGCCCCAGCATTTT,CATSDSDQPQHF
-,-,16,TRBJ1-2,TRBV3-1/TRBV3-2,TGTGCCAGCAGCCATTCCCTAAATGGCGGACTCTATGGCTACACCTTC,CASSHSLNGGLYGYTF
-,TRBD1,15,TRBJ1-2,TRBV4-2,TGTGCCAGCAGCCCCTCAGGGCAGGGGGCGTTTGGCTACACCTTC,CASSPSGQGAFGYTF
-,TRBD2,16,TRBJ2-1,TRBV18,TGTGCCAGCTCACCACCCAGCGGGGGGCAGTACAATGAGCAGTTCTTC,CASSPPSGGQYNEQFF
-,TRBD1,17,TRBJ1-6,TRBV30,TGTGCCTGGATCCAGAGACAGGGTGGCCGGAGGGTCTCACCCCTCCACTTT,CAWIQRQGGRRVSPLHF
-,TRBD1,14,TRBJ2-6,TRBV19,TGTGCCAGTAGTGAACAGGGGGGGGCCAACGTCCTGACTTTC,CASSEQGGANVLTF
-,-,14,TRBJ1-3,TRBV10-3,TGTGCCATCAGTGAGTCGAACGGAGGAAACACCATATATTTT,CAISESNGGNTIYF
-,-,14,TRBJ1-5,TRBV20-1,TGCAGTGCTAGTCAGGGCTTCGGCAATCAGCCCCAGCATTTT,CSASQGFGNQPQHF
-,-,14,TRBJ2-2,TRBV7-9,TGTGCCAGCAGCCCTTCGGAGGGAACCGGGGAGCTGTTTTTT,CASSPSEGTGELFF
-,-,16,TRBJ1-5,TRBV5-1,TGCGCCAGCAGCTCAGGACCTGTATCAAGCAATCAGCCCCAGCATTTT,CASSSGPVSSNQPQHF
-,TRBD1,14,TRBJ1-3,TRBV18,TGTGCCAGCTCACTCCGGGACAGAGGAAACACCATATATTTT,CASSLRDRGNTIYF
-,TRBD1,15,TRBJ2-1,TRBV25-1,TGTGCCAGCAGTGTGGGACAGGGCTTTTACAATGAGCAGTTCTTC,CASSVGQGFYNEQFF
-,-,15,TRBJ2-2,TRBV9,TGTGCCAGCAGCCCGTGGCGGAAGAACACCGGGGAGCTGTTTTTT,CASSPWRKNTGELFF
-,-,13,TRBJ1-1,TRBV18,TGTGCCAGCTTGCAGGGTGTGGGCACTGAAGCTTTCTTT,CASLQGVGTEAFF
-,-,15,TRBJ2-7,TRBV9,TGTGCCAGCAGCCCGGGGGGGACAGATCCCTACGAGCAGTACTTC,CASSPGGTDPYEQYF
-,-,13,TRBJ2-1,TRBV3-1/TRBV3-2,TGTGCCAGCAGCCCACTAGCTTCCAATGAGCAGTTCTTC,CASSPLASNEQFF
-,-,14,TRBJ1-1,TRBV2,TGTGCCAGCAGTGAATGGAAGCGTGGGGCATGGGCTTTCTTT,CASSEWKRGAWAFF